This entry concerns a single T cell receptor (beta chain). This entry belongs to a study of OX40 agonist ivuxolimab in advanced cancers. Study-wide context: From 23 to 79 years was the age range, with a mean of roughly 59 years, and around 80% were male.

CDR3 length: 14 amino acids. The V end lost 0 bases, the J end lost 0 bases, and 4 bases lay between the germline ends. The germline CDR1 and CDR2 sequences are MDHEN and SYDVKM. TCRdb's copy holds only in-frame clones and misses some; the assay was immunoSEQ multiplex PCR. The sample includes roughly 150,000 clones, 94% seen only once; the top ten take about 0.3%. The chain combines TRBV28 with TRBJ2-3; D not resolved. The source is an adult with an advanced solid tumor such as melanoma, head and neck, liver or kidney cancer. The sequenced sample was CD4+ or CD8+ T cells sorted from blood, obtained in a trial of the OX40 agonist ivuxolimab. Written as DNA, the CDR3 is TGTGCCAGCAGTTTATGGCTGAGCACAGATACGCAGTATTTT. It yields the protein CASSLWLSTDTQYF.